What follows are 22 T cell receptor beta chains derived from one specimen sequenced in a study of shared clonotypes between healthy human individuals. The assay was immunoSEQ multiplex PCR, and TCRdb's table has in-frame clones only and misses some. Among about 2 million clones listed, about 95% were seen once. Naive CD8 isolation took CD45RO-negative cells positively selected for CCR7 and excluded terminally differentiated effector memory CD45RA+ cells. The sequenced sample consisted of naive CD8+ T cells sorted from blood. All receptors derive from a man in his late teens or twenties in good health.

This sequence joins TRBV27 and TRBJ1-1, with D maybe TRBD1 (6 bases). This CDR3 contains 15 residues. The V and J ends lost 6 bases and 8 bases respectively, with 22 bases between them. Germline-derived CDR1 and CDR2 are MNHEY and SMNVEV (reference sequence). The CDR3 DNA follows: TGTGCCAGCAGCCGCCCCGGGGGGCGAAGATCGGAAGCTTTCTTT. The encoded protein is CASSRPGGRRSEAFF.

The chain recombines TRBV7-8 with TRBJ2-5; the D gene could be TRBD1 or TRBD2 (5 bases each). CDR1 is SGHVS and CDR2 is FQNEAQ in the germline V gene. This CDR3 has 22 amino acids. V lost 0 bases to trimming and J lost 3 bases, with 32 bases between them. This chain's CDR3 is CASSLALIGQLEASGIKETQYF. The CDR3 DNA reads TGTGCCAGCAGCTTAGCGCTCATCGGACAACTAGAAGCGTCCGGCATTAAAGAGACCCAGTACTTC.

The V gene is TRBV15, the J gene TRBJ2-7; D unresolved. Trimming left V 7 bases short and J 6 bases short, with 19 bases between. CDR1 is LNHNV, CDR2 YYDKDF, per germline (reference sequence). The CDR3 extends over 14 amino acids. CDR3 coding DNA: TGTGCCACCAACCAAGTGGGCTCTCCCGGCGAGCAGTACTTC. It translates to CATNQVGSPGEQYF.

The chain is built from TRBV9 and TRBJ1-2; D is unresolved. Trimming removed 1 base from V and 0 bases from J, with 10 bases in between. Germline lookup yields CDR1 SGDLS and CDR2 YYNGEE. The CDR3 is 15 residues long. Here the CDR3 reads CASSVSAGPNYGYTF. The CDR3 nucleotides read TGTGCCAGCAGCGTATCGGCAGGCCCTAACTATGGCTACACCTTC.

The chain employs TRBV4-1 and TRBJ2-7; the D is unclear. The germline CDR1 and CDR2 sequences are MGHRA and YSYEKL. There are 16 residues in the CDR3. The V and J ends lost 3 bases and 2 bases respectively, with 17 bases between them. The CDR3 DNA reads as TGCGCCAGCAGCCATCCCTATGGAAAGGCCCCCTACGAGCAGTACTTC. This encodes CASSHPYGKAPYEQYF.

J is TRBJ1-2 and V is TRBV5-1; 7 bases map to TRBD1. Germline CDR1 and CDR2: SGHRS and YFSETQ. The CDR3 totals 15 residues. V lost 0 bases and J lost 7; bases outside the gene matches: 9. The CDR3 loop is CASSLDGGQLSGYTF. Written as DNA, the CDR3 is TGCGCCAGCAGCTTGGATGGGGGACAGCTGAGTGGCTACACCTTC.

This chain uses TRBV6-5 with TRBJ2-7, with TRBD2 identical over 8 bases. Germline lookup yields CDR1 MNHEY and CDR2 SVGAGI. This CDR3 comprises 14 residues. The V segment lost 4 bases and the J segment 7 bases; nucleotides outside the gene matches: 9. The CDR3, as DNA: TGTGCCAGCAGTTTCGCCGGGGGGGCGGGGGAGCAGTACTTC. It specifies CASSFAGGAGEQYF.

The chain couples TRBV6-7 to TRBJ2-1, with 9 nucleotides matching TRBD2. TRBV6-7 has ORF status, its function being uncertain. The J segment lost 0 bases and the V segment lost 4 bases, leaving 7 bases of the junction unmatched. The CDR3 contains 17 residues. CDR3 region: CASSFLAGRISYNEQFF. Here the CDR3 DNA reads TGTGCCAGCAGTTTCCTAGCGGGAAGGATCTCCTACAATGAGCAGTTCTTC.

This clone was found once. DNA of the CDR3: TGTGCCAGCAGCGACACTCAAGAGACCCAGTACTTC. It encodes CASSDTQETQYF. The chain links TRBV5-6 to TRBJ2-5, with D hard to call. Germline loops: CDR1 SGHDT, CDR2 YYEEEE. Trimming pared 4 bases from V and 2 bases from J, leaving 6 bases between. This CDR3 is built from 12 residues. Looking up the rest from reference TRBV5-6 and TRBJ2-5 gives the full variable domain: DAGVTQSPTHLIKTRGQQVTLRCSPKSGHDTVSWYQQALGQGPQFIFQYYEEEERQRGNFPDRFSGHQFPNYSSELNVNALLLGDSALYLCASSDTQETQYFGPGTRLLVL.

The chain has TRBV27 and TRBJ2-3; 8 bases agree with TRBD1. The junction had 7 bases not matched to a gene; V was cut back by 9 bases and J by 2 bases. Germline CDR1 reads MNHEY; CDR2 reads SMNVEV (reference sequence). The CDR3 is 14 amino acids. CDR3 DNA: TGTGCCAGTACTCGGACAGGGCTCACAGATACGCAGTATTTT. This sequence encodes CASTRTGLTDTQYF.

The V and J genes are TRBV5-1 and TRBJ2-1, with TRBD2 identical over 7 bases. With 3 bases clipped from V and 14 bases from J, the junction kept 5 bases outside the gene matches. CDR3 length equals 11 residues. Germline loops: CDR1 SGHRS, CDR2 YFSETQ. For the CDR3, the DNA is TGCGCCAGCAGCTCGAGCGGGGTCGAGTTCTTC. Amino acids: CASSSSGVEFF.

The chain combines TRBV6-5 with TRBJ2-7, with 7 positions matching TRBD1. The V gene's germline CDR1 is MNHEY and CDR2 SVGAGI. V lost 2 bases to trimming and J lost 5 bases; unmatched junction nucleotides: 6. CDR3 length: 14 residues. This CDR3 reads CASSYTTGINEQYF. The CDR3 DNA follows: TGTGCCAGCAGTTACACGACAGGGATCAACGAGCAGTACTTC.

The chain uses TRBV11-2 and TRBJ2-1, with 8 positions matching TRBD2. CDR3 size: 16 residues. V lost 3 bases, J lost 0 bases, and 4 bases stayed unmatched. Germline values: CDR1 SGHAT, CDR2 FQNNGV. The CDR3 loop is CASSFNSGDSYNEQFF. The CDR3 bases are TGTGCCAGCAGCTTTAATAGCGGGGACTCCTACAATGAGCAGTTCTTC. The full variable domain, completed using reference TRBV11-2 and TRBJ2-1, is EAGVAQSPRYKIIEKRQSVAFWCNPISGHATLYWYQQILGQGPKLLIQFQNNGVVDDSQLPKDRFSAERLKGVDSTLKIQPAKLEDSAVYLCASSFNSGDSYNEQFFGPGTRLTVL.

This chain uses TRBV13 with TRBJ1-1; D may be TRBD1 (6 bases). The germline gives CDR1 PRHDT, CDR2 FYEKMQ (reference sequence). The CDR3 is made up of 17 amino acids. V was cut by 5 bases and J by 4 bases, with 23 bases left in between. Here the CDR3 DNA reads TGTGCCAGCAGCCCCGAACAAGGGTCATGGGGGCCCACTGAAGCTTTCTTT. This gives the protein CASSPEQGSWGPTEAFF.

Remarks on this clone: In the same sample, other DNA sequences code for this CDR3. The CDR3 DNA sequence: TGTGCCAGCAGCCCGACTAGCGGGGGTTACGAGCAGTACTTC. Translating it yields CASSPTSGGYEQYF. V gene TRBV7-8 combines with J gene TRBJ2-7; 12 positions agree with TRBD2. The CDR3 consists of 14 residues. J lost 4 bases, V lost 5 bases, and 3 bases had no gene match. In germline, CDR1 is SGHVS, CDR2 FQNEAQ.

A single count supports this clone. The chain has TRBV27 and TRBJ1-5, with D possibly matching TRBD1 (5 bases). Germline V gives CDR1 MNHEY, CDR2 SMNVEV (reference sequence). Deletions cut 1 base from V and 3 bases from J, with 7 bases between. This CDR3 contains 14 residues. CDR3 residues: CASSLFGANQPQHF. The CDR3 bases are TGTGCCAGCAGTTTATTCGGGGCCAATCAGCCCCAGCATTTT.

This chain links TRBV19 with TRBJ2-1; D is possibly TRBD2 (6 bases). V shed 4 bases and J shed 3 bases, with 19 bases lying between them. CDR3 length equals 17 residues. Germline V CDR1 and CDR2: LNHDA, SQIVND (reference sequence). The CDR3 region has the DNA TGTGCCAGTAGTACGAGAGCTAGCGCGAACGGCTACAATGAGCAGTTCTTC. Translated: CASSTRASANGYNEQFF. Complete variable domain (other parts from reference TRBV19 and TRBJ2-1): DGGITQSPKYLFRKEGQNVTLSCEQNLNHDAMYWYRQDPGQGLRLIYYSQIVNDFQKGDIAEGYSVSREKKESFPLTVTSAQKNPTAFYLCASSTRASANGYNEQFFGPGTRLTVL.

The rearrangement joins TRBV11-2 to TRBJ2-1, with unresolved D. From germline, CDR1 is SGHAT and CDR2 FQNNGV. The CDR3 totals 11 residues. With 0 bases removed from V and 10 bases from J, the gap between germline ends came to 4 bases. CDR3 DNA: TGTGCCAGCAGCTTAGACGAGGAGCAGTTCTTC. As protein: CASSLDEEQFF.

This clone was picked up one time. This chain connects TRBV18 to TRBJ1-6, with a possible D match to TRBD1 (5 bases). With 0 bases removed from V and 10 bases from J, the gap between germline ends came to 7 bases. CDR1 and CDR2 from the germline V gene are KGHSH and LQKENI. The CDR3 length is 13 residues. Here the CDR3 reads CASSPPGRSPLHF. The DNA of the CDR3 is TGTGCCAGCTCACCACCGGGACGATCACCCCTCCACTTT.

The rearrangement links TRBV5-1 to TRBJ2-5, with 10 bases aligning to TRBD2. This CDR3 region has 16 residues. In germline, CDR1 is SGHRS, CDR2 YFSETQ. The V segment lost 0 bases and the J segment 4 bases; nucleotides outside the gene matches: 6. The CDR3 loop is CASSLAPSGGVETQYF. The CDR3 DNA is TGCGCCAGCAGCTTGGCCCCTAGCGGGGGCGTAGAGACCCAGTACTTC.

Concerning this clone: Other nucleotide sequences in the sample specify the same CDR3. The chain joins TRBV6-6 to TRBJ2-7; D is unresolved. The CDR3 contains 11 residues. The V end lost 5 bases, the J end lost 3 bases, and 5 bases lay between the germline ends. Per the germline V gene, CDR1 is MNHNY and CDR2 is SVGAGI (reference sequence). CDR3 residues: CASSPLYEQYF. In DNA form, the CDR3 reads TGTGCCAGCAGTCCCCTCTACGAGCAGTACTTC.

The chain has TRBV6-5 and TRBJ1-1; a possible D gene is TRBD1 (6 bases). V was shortened by 4 bases and J by 8 bases, with 14 bases between the two germline ends. The germline gives CDR1 MNHEY, CDR2 SVGAGI. The CDR3 length is 13 residues. The CDR3 coding sequence is TGTGCCAGCAGTTTCGGGACACCGGAGGAAGCTTTCTTT. This translates into CASSFGTPEEAFF.